This T cell receptor (beta chain) was recovered during a study of T cell repertoires in cytomegalovirus infection. Study-level information: CMV infection and matching HLA type were both indicated by public TCR beta signatures.

In TCRdb, the reads were re-called with MiXCR into one record per CDR3 protein. The data show under 250,000 distinct CDR3 sequences, with 6.5% seen just once and 5.5% to 8% held by the top ten. Regarding the study as a whole: Ex vivo responses were dominated by HLA-C-restricted CMV-specific TCR beta clonotypes.

In its sample, this clonotype was seen many times. As yet, its antigen is unknown. A read error may be the cause here, since a much bigger clone is one base away. The CDR3 consists of 15 residues. V was trimmed by 3 bases and J by 0 bases, leaving 9 bases between them. Looked up from germline, CDR1 is MDHEN and CDR2 is SYDVKM. The clonotype originates from a human donor in good health (CMV status not recorded). Some clones in this sample may be carry-over from other donors' samples. Sequencing used PBMCs. The chain joins TRBV28 to TRBJ2-1, with D possibly being TRBD2 (6 bases). The CDR3 coding sequence is TGTGCCAGCAGTTTCGACGGGAGCTCCTACAATGAGCAGTTCTTC. Amino acid sequence: CASSFDGSSYNEQFF.